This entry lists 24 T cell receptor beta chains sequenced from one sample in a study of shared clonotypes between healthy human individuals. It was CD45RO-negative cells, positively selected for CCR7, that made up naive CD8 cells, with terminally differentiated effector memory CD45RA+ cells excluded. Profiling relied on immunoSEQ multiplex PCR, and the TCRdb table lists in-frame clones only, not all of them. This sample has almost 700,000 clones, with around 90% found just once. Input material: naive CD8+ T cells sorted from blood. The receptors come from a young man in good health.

The CDR3: CASSLAPMGLAEGARGYEQYF. The CDR3 coding sequence is TGCGCCAGCAGCTTGGCTCCAATGGGACTAGCGGAGGGAGCCAGGGGGTACGAGCAGTACTTC. The J gene is TRBJ2-7, the V gene TRBV5-1; TRBD2 matches at 11 bases. Germline V lookup: CDR1 SGHRS, CDR2 YFSETQ. The CDR3 extends over 21 amino acids. Trimming cost V 0 bases and J 4 bases; bases outside gene matches: 21.

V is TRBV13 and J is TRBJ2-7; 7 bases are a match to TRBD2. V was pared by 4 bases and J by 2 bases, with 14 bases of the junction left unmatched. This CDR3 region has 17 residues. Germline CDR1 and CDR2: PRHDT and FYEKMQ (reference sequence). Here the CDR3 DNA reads TGTGCCAGCAGCTCGACGCCCGGTAGGCGGGAGACCTACGAGCAGTACTTC. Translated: CASSSTPGRRETYEQYF.

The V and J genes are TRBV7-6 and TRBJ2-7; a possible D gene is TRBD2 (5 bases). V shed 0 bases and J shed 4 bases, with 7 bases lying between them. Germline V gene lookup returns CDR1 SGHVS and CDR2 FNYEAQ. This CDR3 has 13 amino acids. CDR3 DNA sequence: TGTGCCAGCAGCTTAGCGGGAGTGTACGAGCAGTACTTC. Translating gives CASSLAGVYEQYF.

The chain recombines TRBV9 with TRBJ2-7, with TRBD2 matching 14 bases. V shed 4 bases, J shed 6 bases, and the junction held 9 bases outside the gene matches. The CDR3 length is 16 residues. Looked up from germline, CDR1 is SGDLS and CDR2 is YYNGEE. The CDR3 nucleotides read TGTGCCAGCAGCCCCGACGGGACTAGCGGGAGTGCCGAGCAGTACTTC. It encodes CASSPDGTSGSAEQYF.

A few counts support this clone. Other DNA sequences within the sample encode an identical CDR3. The CDR3 region has the DNA TGTGCCAGTAGCCCGGGACAGGATTACGAGCAGTACTTC. Its translation is CASSPGQDYEQYF. The chain links TRBV19 to TRBJ2-7, with TRBD1 matching over 8 bases. Unmatched junction bases numbered 5, after V lost 6 bases and J lost 4 bases. The CDR3 extends over 13 amino acids. CDR1 LNHDA and CDR2 SQIVND come from the germline V gene (reference sequence). Using reference TRBV19 and TRBJ2-7 for the parts outside the CDR3, the full variable domain is DGGITQSPKYLFRKEGQNVTLSCEQNLNHDAMYWYRQDPGQGLRLIYYSQIVNDFQKGDIAEGYSVSREKKESFPLTVTSAQKNPTAFYLCASSPGQDYEQYFGPGTRLTVT.

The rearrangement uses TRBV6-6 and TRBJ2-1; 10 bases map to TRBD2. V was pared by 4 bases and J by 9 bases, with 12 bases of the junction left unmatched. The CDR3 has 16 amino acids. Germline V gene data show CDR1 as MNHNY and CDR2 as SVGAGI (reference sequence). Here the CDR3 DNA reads TGTGCCAGCAGTTTCGGGGTCGCTAGCGGGAGCGCTGAGCAGTTCTTC. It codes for CASSFGVASGSAEQFF.

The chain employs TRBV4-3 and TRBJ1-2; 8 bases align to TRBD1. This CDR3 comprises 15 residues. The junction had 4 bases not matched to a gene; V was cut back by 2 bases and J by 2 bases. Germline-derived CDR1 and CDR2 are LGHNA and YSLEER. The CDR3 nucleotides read TGCGCCAGCAGCCAACGGGACAGGCCCAACTATGGCTACACCTTC. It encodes CASSQRDRPNYGYTF.

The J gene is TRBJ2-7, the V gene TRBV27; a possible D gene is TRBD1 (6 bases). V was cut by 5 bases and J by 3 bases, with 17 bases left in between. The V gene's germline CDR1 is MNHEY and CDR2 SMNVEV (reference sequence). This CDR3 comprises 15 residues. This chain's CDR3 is CASSTAKQGYYEQYF. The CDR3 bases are TGTGCCAGCAGTACAGCAAAACAGGGTTACTACGAGCAGTACTTC.

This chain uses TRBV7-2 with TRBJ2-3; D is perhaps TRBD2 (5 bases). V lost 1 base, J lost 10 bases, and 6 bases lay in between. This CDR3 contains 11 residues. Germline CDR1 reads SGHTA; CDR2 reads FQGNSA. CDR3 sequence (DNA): TGTGCCAGCAGCTTAGGGGGAGCGCAGTATTTT. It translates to CASSLGGAQYF.

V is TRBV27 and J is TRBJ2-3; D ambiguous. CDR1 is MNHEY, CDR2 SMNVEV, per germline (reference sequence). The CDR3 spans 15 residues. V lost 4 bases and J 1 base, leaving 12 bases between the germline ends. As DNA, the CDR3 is TGTGCCAGCAGTTCGTTAGCTACCCGCACAGATACGCAGTATTTT. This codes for CASSSLATRTDTQYF.

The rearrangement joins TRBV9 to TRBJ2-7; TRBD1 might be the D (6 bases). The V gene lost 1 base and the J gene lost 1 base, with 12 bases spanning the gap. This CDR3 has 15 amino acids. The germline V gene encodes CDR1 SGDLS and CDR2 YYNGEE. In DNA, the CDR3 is TGTGCCAGCAGCGTATTGGCAGGGGTGTCCTACGAGCAGTACTTC. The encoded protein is CASSVLAGVSYEQYF.

The DNA for the CDR3 is TGTGCCAGCAGCCAAAGGGACACCATCTACGAGCAGTACTTC. Translating gives CASSQRDTIYEQYF. This chain links TRBV14 with TRBJ2-7, with a tentative D call TRBD1 (6 bases). The CDR3 is made up of 14 amino acids. Between the trimmed V and J ends, which lost 2 bases and 3 bases, there was a span of 11 bases. Germline assignment: CDR1 SGHDN and CDR2 FVKESK.

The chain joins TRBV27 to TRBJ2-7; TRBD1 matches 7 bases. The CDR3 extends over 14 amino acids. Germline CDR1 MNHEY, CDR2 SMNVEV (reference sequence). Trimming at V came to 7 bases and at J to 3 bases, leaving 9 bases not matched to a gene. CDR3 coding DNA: TGTGCCAGCATGGCGACAGGGAACCTCTACGAGCAGTACTTC. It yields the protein CASMATGNLYEQYF.

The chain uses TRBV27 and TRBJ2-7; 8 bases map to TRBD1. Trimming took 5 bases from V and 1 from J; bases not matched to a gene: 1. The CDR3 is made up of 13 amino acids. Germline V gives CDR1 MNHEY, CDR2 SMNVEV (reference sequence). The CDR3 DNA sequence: TGTGCCAGCAGTCGACAGGGGTCCTACGAGCAGTACTTC. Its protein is CASSRQGSYEQYF.

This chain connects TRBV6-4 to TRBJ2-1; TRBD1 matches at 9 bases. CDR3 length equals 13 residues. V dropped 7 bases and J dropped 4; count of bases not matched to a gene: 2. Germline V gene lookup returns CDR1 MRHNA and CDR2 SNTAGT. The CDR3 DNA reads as TGTGCCAGCACAGACAGGGGGTACAATGAGCAGTTCTTC. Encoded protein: CASTDRGYNEQFF.

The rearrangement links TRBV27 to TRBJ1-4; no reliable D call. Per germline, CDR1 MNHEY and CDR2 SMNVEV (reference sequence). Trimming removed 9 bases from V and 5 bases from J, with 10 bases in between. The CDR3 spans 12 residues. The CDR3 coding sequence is TGTGCCAGAGAGAGAGGGAATGAAAAACTGTTTTTT. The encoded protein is CARERGNEKLFF.

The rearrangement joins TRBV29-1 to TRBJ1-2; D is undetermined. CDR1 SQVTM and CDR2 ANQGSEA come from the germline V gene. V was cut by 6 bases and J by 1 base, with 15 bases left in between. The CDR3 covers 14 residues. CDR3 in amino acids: CSVEAVGVNYGYTF. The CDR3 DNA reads TGCAGCGTGGAGGCGGTGGGCGTTAACTATGGCTACACCTTC. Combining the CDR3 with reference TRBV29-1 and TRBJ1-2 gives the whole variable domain SAVISQKPSRDICQRGTSLTIQCQVDSQVTMMFWYRQQPGQSLTLIATANQGSEATYESGFVIDKFPISRPNLTFSTLTVSNMSPEDSSIYLCSVEAVGVNYGYTFGSGTRLTVV.

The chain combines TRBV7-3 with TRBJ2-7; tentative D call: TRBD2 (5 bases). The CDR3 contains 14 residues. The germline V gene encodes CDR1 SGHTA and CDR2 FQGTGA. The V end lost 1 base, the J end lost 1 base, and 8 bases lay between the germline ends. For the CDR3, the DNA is TGTGCCAGCAGCTTAAGTAGCGAGTCCTACGAGCAGTACTTC. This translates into CASSLSSESYEQYF.

CDR3 in amino acids: CASSVRPNSYEQYF. CDR3 nucleotide sequence: TGTGCCAGCAGCGTGAGGCCCAACTCCTACGAGCAGTACTTC. The J gene is TRBJ2-7, the V gene TRBV9; D unresolved. Germline V lookup: CDR1 SGDLS, CDR2 YYNGEE. The V and J ends lost 2 bases and 0 bases respectively, with 9 bases between them. The CDR3 consists of 14 residues.

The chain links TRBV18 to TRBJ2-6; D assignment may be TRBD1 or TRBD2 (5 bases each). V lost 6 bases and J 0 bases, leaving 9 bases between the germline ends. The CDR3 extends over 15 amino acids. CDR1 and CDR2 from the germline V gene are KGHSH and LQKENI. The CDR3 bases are TGTGCCAGCTCCTTCGGGACCTCTGGGGCCAACGTCCTGACTTTC. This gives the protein CASSFGTSGANVLTF.

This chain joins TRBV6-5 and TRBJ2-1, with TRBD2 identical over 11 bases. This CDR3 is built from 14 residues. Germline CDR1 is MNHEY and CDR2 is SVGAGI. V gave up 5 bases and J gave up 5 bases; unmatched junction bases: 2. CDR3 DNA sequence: TGTGCCAGCAGTGGGACTAGCGGTAACAATGAGCAGTTCTTC. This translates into CASSGTSGNNEQFF.

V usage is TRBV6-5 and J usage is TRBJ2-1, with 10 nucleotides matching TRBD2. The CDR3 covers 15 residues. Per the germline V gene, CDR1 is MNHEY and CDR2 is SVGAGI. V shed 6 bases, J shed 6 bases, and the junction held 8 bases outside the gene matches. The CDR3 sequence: CASSPPGLAPNEQFF. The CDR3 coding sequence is TGTGCCAGCAGCCCTCCGGGACTAGCGCCCAATGAGCAGTTCTTC.

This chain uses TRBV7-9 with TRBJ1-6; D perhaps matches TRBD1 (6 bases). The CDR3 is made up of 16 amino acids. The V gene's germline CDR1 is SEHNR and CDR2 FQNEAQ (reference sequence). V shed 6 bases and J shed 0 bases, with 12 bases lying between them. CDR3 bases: TGTGCCAGCAGGTCACAGGGCAGCTCCTATAATTCACCCCTCCACTTT. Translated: CASRSQGSSYNSPLHF.

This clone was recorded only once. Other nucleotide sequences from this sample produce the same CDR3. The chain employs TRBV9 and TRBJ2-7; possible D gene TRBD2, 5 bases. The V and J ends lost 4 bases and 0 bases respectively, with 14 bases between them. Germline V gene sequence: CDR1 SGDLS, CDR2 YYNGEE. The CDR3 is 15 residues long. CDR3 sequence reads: CASSRRTESSYEQYF. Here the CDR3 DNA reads TGTGCCAGCAGCCGGAGGACTGAGAGCTCCTACGAGCAGTACTTC.